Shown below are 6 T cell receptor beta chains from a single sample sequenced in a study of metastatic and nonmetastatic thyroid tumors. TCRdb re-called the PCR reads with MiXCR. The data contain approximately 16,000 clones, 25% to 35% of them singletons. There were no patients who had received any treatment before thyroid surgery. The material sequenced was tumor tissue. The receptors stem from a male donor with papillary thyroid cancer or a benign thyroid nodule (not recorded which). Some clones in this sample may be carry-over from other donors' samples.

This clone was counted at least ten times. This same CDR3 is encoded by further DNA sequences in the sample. The CDR3 reads CSAEDRATLGYGYTF. CDR3 nucleotides: TGCAGTGCTGAAGACCGGGCCACACTGGGGTATGGCTACACCTTC. The chain carries TRBV20-1 and TRBJ1-2; D not resolved. Germline V gene lookup returns CDR1 DFQATT and CDR2 SNEGSKA (reference sequence). The CDR3 sequence is 15 residues long. V was clipped by 5 bases and J by 5 bases, with 21 bases between them.

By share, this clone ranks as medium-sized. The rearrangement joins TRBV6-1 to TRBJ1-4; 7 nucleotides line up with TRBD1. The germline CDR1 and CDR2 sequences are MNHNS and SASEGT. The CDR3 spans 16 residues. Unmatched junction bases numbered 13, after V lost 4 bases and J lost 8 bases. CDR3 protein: CASSAGTVLQGEKLFF. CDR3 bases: TGTGCCAGCAGTGCCGGGACAGTTCTTCAGGGGGAAAAACTGTTTTTT.

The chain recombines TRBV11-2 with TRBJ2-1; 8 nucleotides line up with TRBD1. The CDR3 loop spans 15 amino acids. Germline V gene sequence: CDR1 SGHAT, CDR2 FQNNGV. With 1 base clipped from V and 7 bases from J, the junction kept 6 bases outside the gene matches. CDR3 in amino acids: CASSLGTGKQNEQFF. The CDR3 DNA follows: TGTGCCAGCAGCTTAGGGACAGGGAAACAGAATGAGCAGTTCTTC.

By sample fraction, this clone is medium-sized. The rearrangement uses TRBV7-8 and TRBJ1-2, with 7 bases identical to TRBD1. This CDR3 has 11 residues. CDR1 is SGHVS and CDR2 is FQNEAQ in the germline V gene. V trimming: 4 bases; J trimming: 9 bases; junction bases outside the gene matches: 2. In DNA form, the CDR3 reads TGTGCCAGCAGCTCGACAGGGCGCTACACCTTC. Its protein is CASSSTGRYTF.

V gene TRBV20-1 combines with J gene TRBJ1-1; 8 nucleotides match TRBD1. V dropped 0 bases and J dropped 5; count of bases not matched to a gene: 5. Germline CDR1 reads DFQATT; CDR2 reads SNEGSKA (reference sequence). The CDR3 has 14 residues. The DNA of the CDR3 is TGCAGTGCTAGAGATAGACAGGGGAGAACTGAAGCTTTCTTT. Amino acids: CSARDRQGRTEAFF.

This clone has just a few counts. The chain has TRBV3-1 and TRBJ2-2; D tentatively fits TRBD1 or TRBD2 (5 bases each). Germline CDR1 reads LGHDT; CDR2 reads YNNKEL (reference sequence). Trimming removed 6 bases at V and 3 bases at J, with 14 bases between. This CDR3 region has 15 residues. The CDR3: CASRLGVLHTGELFF. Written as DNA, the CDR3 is TGTGCCAGCAGACTGGGGGTCTTACACACCGGGGAGCTGTTTTTT.